These 25 T cell receptor beta chains came from one sample sequenced in a study of shared clonotypes between healthy human individuals. TCRdb keeps only in-frame clones here, not all; method: immunoSEQ multiplex PCR. The repertoire holds over a million clones, with 95% to 99% as singletons. The sequencing sample was made of naive CD4+ T cells sorted from blood. Subset given: CD45RA+ positively selected. Source of these receptors: a man aged 30 to 39 in good health.

The V call is TRBV15, the J call TRBJ1-5; the D is unclear. Germline V gives CDR1 LNHNV, CDR2 YYDKDF (reference sequence). The CDR3 runs to 16 residues. Deletions cut 0 bases from V and 2 bases from J, with 11 bases between. The CDR3 loop reads CATSRDRGEGNQPQHF. The DNA for the CDR3 is TGTGCCACCAGCAGAGATCGCGGGGAAGGCAATCAGCCCCAGCATTTT.

The chain carries TRBV5-1 and TRBJ2-7; D is undetermined. The CDR3 loop spans 15 amino acids. Germline lookup yields CDR1 SGHRS and CDR2 YFSETQ. V lost 1 base and J lost 5, with 16 bases in between. The CDR3 loop is CASSLTIGRVHEQYF. CDR3 DNA: TGCGCCAGCAGCTTGACAATCGGCCGAGTCCACGAGCAGTACTTC.

This chain uses TRBV5-4 with TRBJ2-3, with D perhaps matching TRBD1 or TRBD2 (5 bases each). The length of the CDR3 is 16 residues. Trimming left V 5 bases short and J 6 bases short, with 22 bases between. Germline V gene sequence: CDR1 SGHNT, CDR2 YYREEE (reference sequence). The CDR3 here is CASRLTSGTSIDTQYF. DNA for the CDR3: TGTGCCAGCAGATTGACCTCGGGGACGAGTATCGATACGCAGTATTTT.

The gene calls are TRBV14 and TRBJ2-2; the D gene is possibly TRBD1 (6 bases). This CDR3 spans 14 amino acids. From germline, CDR1 is SGHDN and CDR2 FVKESK. V was pared by 4 bases and J by 4 bases, with 10 bases between. CDR3 in amino acids: CASSRDILTGELFF. In DNA form, the CDR3 reads TGTGCCAGCAGCCGGGACATCCTCACCGGGGAGCTGTTTTTT.

This CDR3 reads CASSLEGLVPSYEQYF. The CDR3 DNA reads TGTGCCAGCAGCTTAGAGGGACTAGTGCCCTCCTACGAGCAGTACTTC. The chain combines TRBV7-4 with TRBJ2-7; TRBD2 matches 8 bases. CDR1 and CDR2 from the germline V gene are SGHVT and SQSDAQ. The CDR3 has 16 amino acids. The V and J ends lost 1 base and 0 bases, in that order; junction bases with no gene match: 5.

This clone was seen once. The chain is built from TRBV5-1 and TRBJ2-7, with 8 bases fitting TRBD1. Per the germline V gene, CDR1 is SGHRS and CDR2 is YFSETQ. This CDR3 contains 14 residues. Trimming at V came to 1 base and at J to 1 base, leaving 1 base not matched to a gene. The CDR3 sequence: CASSLYRGSYEQYF. The CDR3 DNA sequence: TGCGCCAGCAGCTTGTACAGGGGGTCCTACGAGCAGTACTTC.

This clone has just one count. The sample carries other DNA sequences with the same CDR3. The chain couples TRBV18 to TRBJ2-7; D unresolved. The ends were cut back, 2 bases at V and 1 base at J, with 6 bases in the middle. This CDR3 contains 13 residues. Germline V gives CDR1 KGHSH, CDR2 LQKENI. CDR3 in amino acids: CASSPRVSYEQYF. Written as DNA, the CDR3 is TGTGCCAGCTCACCAAGGGTTTCCTACGAGCAGTACTTC.

The rearrangement links TRBV27 to TRBJ2-5; D unresolved. V lost 5 bases to trimming and J lost 7 bases, with 11 bases between them. The CDR3 loop spans 12 amino acids. CDR1 MNHEY and CDR2 SMNVEV come from the germline V gene (reference sequence). The CDR3 loop is CASSPLSGTQYF. The CDR3 nucleotides read TGTGCCAGCAGTCCGCTATCAGGGACCCAGTACTTC.

The table lists this clone with a count of one. The chain has TRBV6-5 and TRBJ1-4; D call uncertain. Germline CDR1 and CDR2: MNHEY and SVGAGI. This CDR3 comprises 15 residues. V lost 0 bases and J 7 bases, leaving 12 bases between the germline ends. CDR3 amino acids: CASSYSGGVSEKLFF. CDR3 in DNA: TGTGCCAGCAGTTACTCGGGAGGCGTTAGTGAAAAACTGTTTTTT.

V is TRBV19 and J is TRBJ2-7, with 9 bases identical to TRBD2. Germline V gene lookup returns CDR1 LNHDA and CDR2 SQIVND (reference sequence). The CDR3 loop spans 14 amino acids. J gave up 6 bases and V 9 bases, and 12 bases lay outside the gene matches. This chain's CDR3 is CARDIAGESCEQYF. CDR3 bases: TGTGCCAGAGATATAGCGGGGGAGAGTTGCGAGCAGTACTTC.

The chain employs TRBV5-4 and TRBJ2-1, with 7 bases matching TRBD1. The V and J ends lost 7 bases and 4 bases, in that order; junction bases with no gene match: 14. This CDR3 is built from 16 residues. Germline V gene sequence: CDR1 SGHNT, CDR2 YYREEE (reference sequence). The CDR3 loop is CASGNPDRVRYNEQFF. CDR3 DNA sequence: TGTGCCAGCGGAAACCCCGACAGGGTACGGTACAATGAGCAGTTCTTC. Complete variable domain (other parts from reference TRBV5-4 and TRBJ2-1): ETGVTQSPTHLIKTRGQQVTLRCSSQSGHNTVSWYQQALGQGPQFIFQYYREEENGRGNFPPRFSGLQFPNYSSELNVNALELDDSALYLCASGNPDRVRYNEQFFGPGTRLTVL.

The chain links TRBV30 to TRBJ2-3; 7 nucleotides match TRBD2. CDR1 GTSNPN and CDR2 SVGIG come from the germline V gene (reference sequence). The V gene end was trimmed by 1 base and the J gene end by 6 bases; junction bases not matched to a gene: 7. This CDR3 has 14 amino acids. CDR3: CAWSGGRATDTQYF. CDR3 in DNA: TGTGCCTGGAGTGGAGGGAGGGCCACGGATACGCAGTATTTT.

The J gene is TRBJ2-5, the V gene TRBV6-4; D perhaps matches TRBD1 (5 bases). V was trimmed by 0 bases and J by 1 base, leaving 15 bases between them. Per the germline V gene, CDR1 is MRHNA and CDR2 is SNTAGT. The length of the CDR3 is 17 residues. CDR3 in DNA: TGTGCCAGCAGTGACTCAAGGGGTGGCCCCCTCCAAGAGACCCAGTACTTC. It codes for CASSDSRGGPLQETQYF.

This rearrangement joins TRBV25-1 to TRBJ2-7, with D unclear. The CDR3 is made up of 14 amino acids. With 1 base removed from V and 5 bases from J, the gap between germline ends came to 12 bases. The germline CDR1 and CDR2 sequences are MGHDK and SYGVNS. The CDR3 nucleotides read TGTGCCAGCAGTGAATGGGCCAGGTCCCACGAGCAGTACTTC. Amino acids: CASSEWARSHEQYF.

The V gene is TRBV25-1, the J gene TRBJ2-5; D is unresolved. Trimming removed 1 base at V and 3 bases at J, with 6 bases between. The germline V gene encodes CDR1 MGHDK and CDR2 SYGVNS. CDR3 length equals 13 residues. The CDR3 nucleotides read TGTGCCAGCAGTGAATGGTCAAAAGAGACCCAGTACTTC. This sequence encodes CASSEWSKETQYF.

The genes are TRBV6-4 and TRBJ2-7; 8 nucleotides match TRBD1. V lost 2 bases, J lost 9 bases, and 12 bases stayed unmatched. This CDR3 has 15 residues. CDR1 and CDR2 from the germline V gene are MRHNA and SNTAGT. The CDR3 sequence: CASSDQGTGRTRQYF. The CDR3 DNA reads as TGTGCCAGCAGTGACCAAGGGACAGGCCGGACCCGGCAGTACTTC.

The chain carries TRBV7-2 and TRBJ2-7, with a possible D match to TRBD2 (6 bases). Germline CDR1 and CDR2: SGHTA and FQGNSA. V dropped 4 bases and J dropped 4 bases, with 11 bases sitting between them. This CDR3 has 13 residues. The CDR3 DNA reads as TGTGCCAGCAGCTCAGCCGGGGGATACGAGCAGTACTTC. Translation gives CASSSAGGYEQYF.

The CDR3 region has the DNA TGTGCCACCAGCAAAGGGCCAACCTACGAGCAGTACTTC. Residues: CATSKGPTYEQYF. The V call is TRBV15, the J call TRBJ2-7; D is undetermined. The CDR3 is made up of 13 amino acids. Looked up from germline, CDR1 is LNHNV and CDR2 is YYDKDF (reference sequence). With 4 bases removed from V and 2 bases from J, the gap between germline ends came to 9 bases.

The chain carries TRBV25-1 and TRBJ1-4, with D hard to call. The CDR3 runs to 13 residues. Germline CDR1 is MGHDK and CDR2 is SYGVNS. Trimming removed 7 bases at V and 8 bases at J, with 14 bases between. In DNA, the CDR3 is TGTGCCAGCATTCGAAGGGTTGGCGAAAAACTGTTTTTT. Protein product: CASIRRVGEKLFF.

This clone was picked up one time. Within the sample, other DNA sequences also encode this same CDR3. This chain links TRBV4-3 with TRBJ2-1; a weak D match, TRBD2 (6 bases). This CDR3 is built from 11 residues. Germline lookup yields CDR1 LGHNA and CDR2 YSLEER. V gave up 4 bases and J gave up 9 bases, with 7 bases separating them. CDR3 loop: CASSRAGEQFF. The CDR3 bases are TGCGCCAGCAGCCGAGCGGGTGAGCAGTTCTTC.

A single count supports this clone. The chain employs TRBV30 and TRBJ2-7, with no clear D. This CDR3 spans 12 amino acids. Between the trimmed V and J ends, which lost 0 bases and 7 bases, there was a span of 10 bases. Germline CDR1 GTSNPN, CDR2 SVGIG (reference sequence). The CDR3 nucleotides are TGTGCCTGGAGTGTACGAGCTAGGGAGCAGTACTTC. The encoded protein is CAWSVRAREQYF.

This clone was found once. The J gene is TRBJ1-2, the V gene TRBV4-3; no reliable D call. Per the germline V gene, CDR1 is LGHNA and CDR2 is YSLEER. The CDR3 totals 18 residues. V lost 1 base to trimming and J lost 7 bases, with 25 bases between them. The CDR3 protein is CASSQGRGAGSGYVGYTF. CDR3 DNA: TGCGCCAGCAGCCAAGGCCGGGGTGCGGGGAGCGGTTATGTTGGCTACACCTTC.

The chain is built from TRBV7-9 and TRBJ2-5; no clear D gene. This CDR3 comprises 14 residues. V lost 5 bases and J lost 1, with 11 bases in between. Germline-derived CDR1 and CDR2 are SEHNR and FQNEAQ (reference sequence). CDR3 nucleotides: TGTGCCAGCAGCGTAGGACGGATCCAAGAGACCCAGTACTTC. Protein sequence: CASSVGRIQETQYF.

This chain uses TRBV6-5 with TRBJ2-7, with D tentatively TRBD1 or TRBD2 (5 bases each). Germline V CDR1 and CDR2: MNHEY, SVGAGI. There are 15 residues in the CDR3. The V gene lost 6 bases and the J gene lost 2 bases, with 17 bases spanning the gap. The CDR3 region is CASSHSGTAPYEQYF. The CDR3 nucleotides are TGTGCCAGCAGCCACTCCGGGACGGCCCCCTACGAGCAGTACTTC.

V usage is TRBV5-5 and J usage is TRBJ2-1; TRBD1 might be the D (6 bases). V lost 5 bases to trimming and J lost 4 bases, with 16 bases between them. CDR1 and CDR2 (germline): SGHKS, YYEKEE (reference sequence). This CDR3 is 15 amino acids long. CDR3 DNA: TGTGCCAGCAGGTCGGTACAGGGACATTACAATGAGCAGTTCTTC. Amino acid sequence: CASRSVQGHYNEQFF.